Given below is one T cell receptor (beta chain) in context. Germline V gene data show CDR1 as MDHEN and CDR2 as SYDVKM. Trimming pared 2 bases from V and 4 bases from J, leaving 5 bases between. The CDR3 covers 12 residues. Assay: immunoSEQ multiplex PCR; the TCRdb copy retains only in-frame clones and omits some. The table includes more than 90,000 clones, roughly 89% detected once. The sample belongs to a study of blood T cell repertoires in COVID-19. This clonotype was sampled from a woman aged 55-70 years with COVID-19, enrolled during active disease. The genes are TRBV28 and TRBJ1-2; TRBD1 is a possible D gene (5 bases). Sequences were obtained from peripheral blood. The CDR3 region is CASSLTGYGYTF. The DNA of the CDR3 is TGTGCCAGCAGTTTAACAGGCTATGGCTACACCTTC.